This TCR beta chain was sequenced for a study of OX40 agonist ivuxolimab in advanced cancers. This clone was counted a few times. Germline V CDR1 and CDR2: SGHVS, FQNEAQ. J lost 9 bases, V lost 1 base, and 12 bases had no gene match. The CDR3 is 17 residues long. Data came from immunoSEQ multiplex PCR; TCRdb stores just in-frame clones and leaves some out. The top ten clones hold around 15% of a sample with some 46,000 clones, roughly 89% of them seen once. The TCR comes from an adult with an advanced solid tumor such as melanoma, head and neck, liver or kidney cancer. This rearrangement joins TRBV7-8 to TRBJ2-1; 10 bases are shared with TRBD2. Here the sequenced sample was CD4+ or CD8+ T cells sorted from blood, taken in a trial of the OX40 agonist ivuxolimab. CDR3: CASSLVPPSGSYGEQFF. CDR3 nucleotides: TGTGCCAGCAGCTTAGTCCCCCCTAGCGGGAGTTATGGTGAGCAGTTCTTC.